The rows below give T cell receptor beta chains drawn from one sample of a study of shared clonotypes between healthy human individuals. Generated by immunoSEQ multiplex PCR, the TCRdb table keeps only in-frame clones and is missing some. Counted here are around 200,000 clones, over 80% occurring once; the ten biggest clones make up around 0.072%. Input material: naive CD4+ T cells sorted from blood. These receptor sequences come from a woman aged 25 to 39 in good health. Each CDR3 is given with its conserved first and last residue. Fields, in order: V gene, D gene, CDR3 length, clone size, J gene, CDR3 DNA, CDR3 protein. D genes are given only for firm matches. Rows may omit the clone size; those that give it use once, few, many or a size class.

TRBV7-9,.,15,.,TRBJ2-2,TGTGCCAGCACCGTGGGATTAGGTGTCACCGGGGAGCTGTTTTTT,CASTVGLGVTGELFF
TRBV2,.,13,few,TRBJ1-2,TGTGCCAGCAGTACCTTCAGGGTCGAGGGCTACACCTTC,CASSTFRVEGYTF
TRBV18,.,17,once,TRBJ1-3,TGTGCCAGCTCATCGACAGGAGCCACGAGCTCTGGAAACACCATATATTTT,CASSSTGATSSGNTIYF
TRBV21-1,.,18,.,TRBJ1-1,TGTGCCAGCAGCAAAGGAGAAAAAACGGGACACAAGAACACTGAAGCTTTCTTT,CASSKGEKTGHKNTEAFF
TRBV28,.,15,.,TRBJ2-2,TGTGCCAGCAGACCTCTAGGGGAGTTCCCCGGGGAGCTGTTTTTT,CASRPLGEFPGELFF
TRBV19,TRBD2,15,.,TRBJ2-5,TGTGCCAGTAGGTATACTAGCGGGAGTGGAGAGACCCAGTACTTC,CASRYTSGSGETQYF
TRBV9,.,14,once,TRBJ2-7,TGTGCCAGCAGCCCAGCGTACATCTCCTACGAGCAGTACTTC,CASSPAYISYEQYF
TRBV14,.,15,.,TRBJ2-7,TGTGCCAGCAGCCAGTGGGGCTTAATTCCGGGTGAGCAGTACTTC,CASSQWGLIPGEQYF
TRBV18,TRBD2,16,.,TRBJ2-5,TGTGCCAGCTCACCCAGCCTAGCGGGAGGAAGGGAGACCCAGTACTTC,CASSPSLAGGRETQYF
TRBV28,TRBD1,12,.,TRBJ2-7,TGTGCCAGCGGCGGACAGGGCTACGAGCAGTACTTC,CASGGQGYEQYF
TRBV7-8,.,19,.,TRBJ2-6,TGTGCCAGCAGCTCCCGAGCACAGACACGTTACTCTGGGACCAACGTCCTGACTTTC,CASSSRAQTRYSGTNVLTF
TRBV6-6,.,14,.,TRBJ2-7,TGTGCCAGCAGTTACTCGCTCACAGCCTACGAGCAGTACTTC,CASSYSLTAYEQYF
TRBV15,TRBD2,15,.,TRBJ2-1,TGTGCCACCAGCAAAAGACTAGCGGGCGACAATGAGCAGTTCTTC,CATSKRLAGDNEQFF
TRBV6-5,.,14,.,TRBJ2-3,TGTGCCAGCCAGCTAGCAACCCTCACGGATACGCAGTATTTT,CASQLATLTDTQYF
TRBV27,.,12,.,TRBJ2-7,TGTGCCAGCAGTGCTGGGCGGTGGGAGCAGTACTTC,CASSAGRWEQYF
TRBV6-1,.,13,.,TRBJ1-3,TGTGCCAGCAGTGAGGTTGTTAGAAACACCATATATTTT,CASSEVVRNTIYF
TRBV5-8,.,14,.,TRBJ1-2,TGTGCCAGCAGCTCCTGGACGGCGCTCTATGGCTACACCTTC,CASSSWTALYGYTF
TRBV19,.,13,few,TRBJ2-7,TGTGCCAGTAGTATAGACAGGGCGTCTGAGCAGTACTTC,CASSIDRASEQYF
TRBV28,.,14,.,TRBJ2-7,TGTGCCAGCATTGGGGACGGAGTAGCCTACGAGCAGTACTTC,CASIGDGVAYEQYF
TRBV9,.,11,.,TRBJ2-2,TGTGCCAGCAGCGTAACTGGGGAGCTGTTTTTT,CASSVTGELFF
TRBV5-1,.,14,.,TRBJ2-7,TGCGCCAGCAGCTTGAGAGCCGGTTACTACGAGCAGTACTTC,CASSLRAGYYEQYF
TRBV10-1,TRBD1,15,.,TRBJ1-2,TGCGCCAGCAACGAGGGTCGGGACAGTCCATATGGCTACACCTTC,CASNEGRDSPYGYTF
TRBV4-1,TRBD2,16,.,TRBJ2-1,TGCGCCAGCAGCCCACTAGCGGGAGGTTGGGGCAATGAGCAGTTCTTC,CASSPLAGGWGNEQFF
TRBV11-2,.,13,once,TRBJ1-2,TGTGCCAGCAGCTTAGACCAGGGTGGGGGCTACACCTTC,CASSLDQGGGYTF
TRBV5-1,TRBD1,13,.,TRBJ2-7,TGCGCCAGCCGGGGACAGGGAGTCTACGAGCAGTACTTC,CASRGQGVYEQYF
TRBV7-9,.,15,.,TRBJ2-6,TGTGCCAGCAGCTTAGCCGGGACAGGGGCCAACGTCCTGACTTTC,CASSLAGTGANVLTF
TRBV4-1,TRBD1,17,.,TRBJ1-5,TGCGCCAGCAGCCCCCGCTACTTGGCAGGGGGAGCGCAGCCCCAGCATTTT,CASSPRYLAGGAQPQHF
TRBV28,.,11,.,TRBJ1-2,TGTGCCAGCCGAGTGGGTACTGGGTGCACCTTC,CASRVGTGCTF
TRBV7-9,TRBD1,15,few,TRBJ2-7,TGTGCCAGCAGCCGCCTTTGGACAGGGGGAAACGAGCAGTACTTC,CASSRLWTGGNEQYF
TRBV5-4,.,15,once,TRBJ2-7,TGTGCCAGCAGCTTTGCTGGGGGACGGAGCTACGAGCAGTACTTC,CASSFAGGRSYEQYF
TRBV7-3,TRBD2,15,.,TRBJ2-1,TGTGCCAGCAGCTTAGCTGCTAGCGGGGGGAATGAGCAGTTCTTC,CASSLAASGGNEQFF
TRBV5-1,.,13,.,TRBJ2-7,TGCGCCAGCGCTCCCAGGGAGAGCTACGAGCAGTACTTC,CASAPRESYEQYF
TRBV15,.,16,once,TRBJ2-7,TGTGCCACCAGCAGAGTTCGGGGGGCAACCTTCTACGAGCAGTACTTC,CATSRVRGATFYEQYF
TRBV6-1,.,13,few,TRBJ2-7,TGTGCCAGCAGCCCGATAACACTTGGCGAGCAGTACTTC,CASSPITLGEQYF
TRBV7-2,.,19,.,TRBJ2-7,TGTGCCAGCAGCTTAGTATACAGCCCCCGTACGGGAGTAACCTACGAGCAGTACTTC,CASSLVYSPRTGVTYEQYF
TRBV10-1,.,15,.,TRBJ2-7,TGCGCCAGCAGTGACCCGGGGACCCAGGTCTACGAGCAGTACTTC,CASSDPGTQVYEQYF
TRBV5-1,TRBD2,14,.,TRBJ2-7,TGCGCCAGCAGCTCCAGCGGGATAATTTACGAGCAGTACTTC,CASSSSGIIYEQYF
TRBV6-5,TRBD2,15,.,TRBJ2-7,TGTGCCAGCAGTCGGACTAGCGGGAGCTTAGGCGAGCAGTACTTC,CASSRTSGSLGEQYF
TRBV28,TRBD1,15,.,TRBJ2-3,TGTGCCAGCAGTTTACCGGGACAGGGGAAAGATACGCAGTATTTT,CASSLPGQGKDTQYF
TRBV4-1,TRBD1,16,.,TRBJ1-5,TGCGCCAGCAGCCAAGATGGGACAGGTGGCAATCAGCCCCAGCATTTT,CASSQDGTGGNQPQHF
TRBV5-1,.,13,.,TRBJ1-1,TGCGCCAGCAGCTTGGGTCAGCAAAACGAAGCTTTCTTT,CASSLGQQNEAFF
TRBV27,.,11,.,TRBJ1-2,TGTGCCAGCATCTTTCGGGGCGTCTACACCTTC,CASIFRGVYTF
TRBV7-2,.,12,.,TRBJ1-2,TGTGCCAGCAGCTTAGCAGGTGGGGGCTACACCTTC,CASSLAGGGYTF
TRBV11-2,.,13,.,TRBJ1-1,TGTGCCAGCAGCTTAGACCCCGGGGGGGAAGCTTTCTTT,CASSLDPGGEAFF
TRBV27,.,12,.,TRBJ1-5,TGTGCCAGCAGTTTTGTTGGACAGCCCCAGCATTTT,CASSFVGQPQHF
TRBV28,.,13,once,TRBJ2-5,TGTGCCAGCAGTTTATCTGGGGCCGAGACCCAGTACTTC,CASSLSGAETQYF
TRBV11-2,TRBD2,15,.,TRBJ2-7,TGTGCCAGCAGCTTAGGGCTAGCGGAAACCTACGAGCAGTACTTC,CASSLGLAETYEQYF
TRBV7-9,TRBD1,19,.,TRBJ1-3,TGTGCCAGCAGCTCAGGACCGAGGAGGGGGCAAAATTCTGGAAACACCATATATTTT,CASSSGPRRGQNSGNTIYF
TRBV27,.,14,.,TRBJ1-1,TGTGCCAGCAGTACCTCAACAGGGACCACTGAAGCTTTCTTT,CASSTSTGTTEAFF
TRBV20-1,.,11,.,TRBJ2-7,TGCAGTGCTGAAGACCTCTCCGAGCAGTACTTC,CSAEDLSEQYF
TRBV28,TRBD1,14,.,TRBJ1-5,TGTGCCAGCACGATCGGGACAGGGTACCAGCCCCAGCATTTT,CASTIGTGYQPQHF
TRBV5-1,TRBD2,16,once,TRBJ2-7,TGCGCCAGCAGCTTGGCCCGGCGGGAGTGGTCCTACGAGCAGTACTTC,CASSLARREWSYEQYF
TRBV27,.,15,few,TRBJ2-7,TGTGCCAGCAGTGCCCGAGGACTCAATTTCTACGAGCAGTACTTC,CASSARGLNFYEQYF
TRBV28,TRBD1,20,.,TRBJ1-2,TGTGCCAGCAGTTTCTCACGACCTCGAGGACAGGGAGAGGGTAACTATGGCTACACCTTC,CASSFSRPRGQGEGNYGYTF